The T cell receptor beta chain described here comes from a study of blood T cell repertoires in COVID-19. Repertoires were generated with immunoSEQ multiplex PCR, while TCRdb's copy carries only in-frame clones and drops some. The sample lists under 80,000 clones; 82% were seen once. The CDR3 has 16 residues. J was trimmed by 3 bases and V by 5 bases; bases with no gene match: 10. Germline lookup yields CDR1 SGHNT and CDR2 YYREEE (reference sequence). This chain joins TRBV5-4 and TRBJ2-1, with 8 bases lining up with TRBD2. The receptor was isolated from a man in his fifties or sixties with acute or convalescent COVID-19. The sequenced sample consisted of peripheral blood. The CDR3 nucleotides read TGTGCCAGCAGGACCGGAGCGGGAGAAAGCTACAATGAGCAGTTCTTC. This sequence encodes CASRTGAGESYNEQFF. Looking up the rest from reference TRBV5-4 and TRBJ2-1 gives the full variable domain: ETGVTQSPTHLIKTRGQQVTLRCSSQSGHNTVSWYQQALGQGPQFIFQYYREEENGRGNFPPRFSGLQFPNYSSELNVNALELDDSALYLCASRTGAGESYNEQFFGPGTRLTVL.